One T cell receptor (beta chain) is described in this entry. Its antigen remains unidentified. TCRdb keeps only in-frame clones here, not all; method: immunoSEQ multiplex PCR. Of 110,000 to 150,000 clones in the sample, 85% to 95% are singletons; the top ten hold around 12%. This sample is part of a study of T cell responses to AZD1222 COVID-19 vaccine. Points from the study as a whole: Across the whole spike, CD4 TCRs peaked at regions 160-218 and 743-854. Reports say nearly half of spike-specific TCRs go after unmutated variant regions.

The germline gives CDR1 LGHDT, CDR2 YNNKEL (reference sequence). V was pared by 4 bases and J by 0 bases, with 10 bases between. The CDR3 length is 15 residues. The rearrangement uses TRBV3-1 (or the pseudogene TRBV3-2) and TRBJ1-3; D not certain. The sequence came from an adult who had recovered from COVID-19. The sequences come from peripheral blood, collected after recovery from COVID-19. CDR3 nucleotide sequence: TGTGCCAGCAGCCTTCAGGTGGTCTCTGGAAACACCATATATTTT. This encodes CASSLQVVSGNTIYF.